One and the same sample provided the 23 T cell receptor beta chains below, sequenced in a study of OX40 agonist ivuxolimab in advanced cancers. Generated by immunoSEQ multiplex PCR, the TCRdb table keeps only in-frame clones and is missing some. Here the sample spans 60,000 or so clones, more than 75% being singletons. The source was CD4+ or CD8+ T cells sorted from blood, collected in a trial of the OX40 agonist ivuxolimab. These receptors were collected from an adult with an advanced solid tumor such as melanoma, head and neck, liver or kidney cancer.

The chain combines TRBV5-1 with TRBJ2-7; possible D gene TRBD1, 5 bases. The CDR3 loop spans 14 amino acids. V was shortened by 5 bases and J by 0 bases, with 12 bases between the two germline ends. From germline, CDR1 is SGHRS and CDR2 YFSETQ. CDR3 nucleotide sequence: TGCGCCAGCAGGCGACAGTCGAGCTCCTACGAGCAGTACTTC. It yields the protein CASRRQSSSYEQYF. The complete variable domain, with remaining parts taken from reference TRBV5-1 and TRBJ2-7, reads KAGVTQTPRYLIKTRGQQVTLSCSPISGHRSVSWYQQTPGQGLQFLFEYFSETQRNKGNFPGRFSGRQFSNSRSEMNVSTLELGDSALYLCASRRQSSSYEQYFGPGTRLTVT.

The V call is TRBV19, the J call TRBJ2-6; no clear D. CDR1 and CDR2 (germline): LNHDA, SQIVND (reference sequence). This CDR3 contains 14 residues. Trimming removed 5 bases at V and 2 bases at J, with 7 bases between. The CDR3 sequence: CASSVLTGANVLTF. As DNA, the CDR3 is TGTGCCAGTAGTGTCTTAACTGGGGCCAACGTCCTGACTTTC.

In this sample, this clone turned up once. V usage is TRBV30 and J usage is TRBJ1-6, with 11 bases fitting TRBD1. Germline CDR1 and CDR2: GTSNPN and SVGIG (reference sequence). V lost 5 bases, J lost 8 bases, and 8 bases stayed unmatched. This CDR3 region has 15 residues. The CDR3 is CAWGTGGGVYSPLHF. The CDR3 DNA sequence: TGTGCCTGGGGGACAGGGGGAGGCGTATATTCACCCCTCCACTTT.

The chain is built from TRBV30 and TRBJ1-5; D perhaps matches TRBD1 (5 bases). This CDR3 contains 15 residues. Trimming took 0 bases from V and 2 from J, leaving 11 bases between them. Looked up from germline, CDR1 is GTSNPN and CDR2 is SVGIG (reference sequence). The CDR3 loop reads CAWSVGGDGNQPQHF. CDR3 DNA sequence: TGTGCCTGGAGTGTGGGGGGAGACGGCAATCAGCCCCAGCATTTT.

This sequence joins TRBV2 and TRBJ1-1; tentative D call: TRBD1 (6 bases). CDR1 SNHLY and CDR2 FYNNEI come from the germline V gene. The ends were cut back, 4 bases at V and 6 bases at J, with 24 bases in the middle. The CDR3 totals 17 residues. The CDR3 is CASSGQVWEGVFPEAFF. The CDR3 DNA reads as TGTGCCAGCAGTGGACAGGTTTGGGAGGGCGTTTTCCCTGAAGCTTTCTTT.

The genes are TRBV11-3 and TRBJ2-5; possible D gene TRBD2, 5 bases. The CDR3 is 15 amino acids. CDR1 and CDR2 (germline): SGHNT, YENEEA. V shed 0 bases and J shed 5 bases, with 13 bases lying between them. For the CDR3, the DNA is TGTGCCAGCAGCTTAGACAGCCCTACGGGGGAGACCCAGTACTTC. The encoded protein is CASSLDSPTGETQYF.

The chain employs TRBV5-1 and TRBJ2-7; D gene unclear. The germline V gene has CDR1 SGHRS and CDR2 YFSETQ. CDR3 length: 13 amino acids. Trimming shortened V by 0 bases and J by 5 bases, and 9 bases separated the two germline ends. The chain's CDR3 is CASSLGGGDEQYF. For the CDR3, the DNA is TGCGCCAGCAGCTTGGGAGGTGGGGACGAGCAGTACTTC. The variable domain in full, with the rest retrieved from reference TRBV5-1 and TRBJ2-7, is KAGVTQTPRYLIKTRGQQVTLSCSPISGHRSVSWYQQTPGQGLQFLFEYFSETQRNKGNFPGRFSGRQFSNSRSEMNVSTLELGDSALYLCASSLGGGDEQYFGPGTRLTVT.

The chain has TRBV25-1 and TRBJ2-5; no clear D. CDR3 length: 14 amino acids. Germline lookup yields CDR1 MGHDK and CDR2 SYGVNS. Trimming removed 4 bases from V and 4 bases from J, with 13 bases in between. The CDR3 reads CASSGLRAGETQYF. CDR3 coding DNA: TGTGCCAGCAGTGGCTTAAGGGCCGGAGAGACCCAGTACTTC.

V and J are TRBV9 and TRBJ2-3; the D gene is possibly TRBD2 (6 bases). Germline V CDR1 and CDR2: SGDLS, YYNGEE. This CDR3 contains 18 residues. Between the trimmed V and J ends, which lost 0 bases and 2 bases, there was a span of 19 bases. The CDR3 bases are TGTGCCAGCAGCGTAGCTACCCCCCGCGGGGTTAACACAGATACGCAGTATTTT. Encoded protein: CASSVATPRGVNTDTQYF.

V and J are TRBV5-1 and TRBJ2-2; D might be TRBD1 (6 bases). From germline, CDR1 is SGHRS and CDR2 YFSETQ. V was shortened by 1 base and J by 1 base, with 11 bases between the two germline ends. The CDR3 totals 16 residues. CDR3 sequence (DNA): TGCGCCAGCAGCTTGTTAGCAGGGGTGAACACCGGGGAGCTGTTTTTT. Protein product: CASSLLAGVNTGELFF.

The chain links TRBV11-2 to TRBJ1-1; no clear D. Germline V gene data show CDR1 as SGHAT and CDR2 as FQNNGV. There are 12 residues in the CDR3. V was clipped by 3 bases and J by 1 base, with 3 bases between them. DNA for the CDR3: TGTGCCAGCAGCTTCCAGAACACTGAAGCTTTCTTT. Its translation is CASSFQNTEAFF.

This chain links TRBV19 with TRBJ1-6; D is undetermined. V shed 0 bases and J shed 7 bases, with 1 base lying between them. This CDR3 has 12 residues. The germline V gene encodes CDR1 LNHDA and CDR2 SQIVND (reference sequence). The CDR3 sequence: CASSIENSPLHF. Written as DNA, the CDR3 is TGTGCCAGTAGTATAGAGAATTCACCCCTCCACTTT.

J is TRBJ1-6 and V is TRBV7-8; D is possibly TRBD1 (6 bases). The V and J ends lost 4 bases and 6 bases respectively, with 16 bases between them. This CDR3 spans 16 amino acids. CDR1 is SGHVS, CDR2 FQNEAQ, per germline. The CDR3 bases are TGTGCCAGCAGCTCCCCCGCGGGGGCGGGTAATTCACCCCTCCACTTT. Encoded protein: CASSSPAGAGNSPLHF.

In DNA, the CDR3 is TGTGCCAGCAGCGTCCAAAGAAGGCAGCCCCAGCATTTT. It translates to CASSVQRRQPQHF. The chain carries TRBV28 and TRBJ1-5, with no clear D. Germline V lookup: CDR1 MDHEN, CDR2 SYDVKM. The CDR3 contains 13 residues. V was clipped by 6 bases and J by 7 bases, with 13 bases between them.

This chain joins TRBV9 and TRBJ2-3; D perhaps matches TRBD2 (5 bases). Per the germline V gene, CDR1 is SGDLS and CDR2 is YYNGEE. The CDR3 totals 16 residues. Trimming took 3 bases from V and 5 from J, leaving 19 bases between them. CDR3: CASSAQPGGWIDTQYF. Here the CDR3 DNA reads TGTGCCAGCAGCGCTCAGCCAGGCGGGTGGATAGATACGCAGTATTTT.

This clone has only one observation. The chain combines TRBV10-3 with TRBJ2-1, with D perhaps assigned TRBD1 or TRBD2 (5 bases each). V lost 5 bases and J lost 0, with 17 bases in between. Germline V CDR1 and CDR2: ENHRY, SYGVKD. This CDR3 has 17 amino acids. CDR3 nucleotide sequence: TGTGCCATCAGTCTAAGAGGGACGCAGAGCTCCTACAATGAGCAGTTCTTC. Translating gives CAISLRGTQSSYNEQFF.

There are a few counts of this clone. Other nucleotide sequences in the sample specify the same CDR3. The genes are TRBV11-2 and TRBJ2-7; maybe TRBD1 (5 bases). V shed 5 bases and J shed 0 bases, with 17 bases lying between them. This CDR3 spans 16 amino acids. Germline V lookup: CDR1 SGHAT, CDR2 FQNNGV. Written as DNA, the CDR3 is TGTGCCAGCAGCCCTCTGGGGCGGAAAAGCTCCTACGAGCAGTACTTC. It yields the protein CASSPLGRKSSYEQYF.

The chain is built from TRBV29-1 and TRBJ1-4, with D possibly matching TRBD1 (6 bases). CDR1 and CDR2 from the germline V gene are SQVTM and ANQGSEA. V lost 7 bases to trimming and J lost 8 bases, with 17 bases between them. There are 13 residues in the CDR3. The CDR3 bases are TGCAGCGCTAGTCGGGGTAGGGGGGAAAAACTGTTTTTT. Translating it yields CSASRGRGEKLFF.

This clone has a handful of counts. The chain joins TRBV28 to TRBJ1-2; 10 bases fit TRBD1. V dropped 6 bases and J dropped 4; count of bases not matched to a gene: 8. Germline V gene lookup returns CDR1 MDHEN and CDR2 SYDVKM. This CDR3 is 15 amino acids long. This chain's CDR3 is CASRTGGLTGYGYTF. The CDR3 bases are TGTGCCAGCAGGACAGGGGGCCTAACTGGCTATGGCTACACCTTC.

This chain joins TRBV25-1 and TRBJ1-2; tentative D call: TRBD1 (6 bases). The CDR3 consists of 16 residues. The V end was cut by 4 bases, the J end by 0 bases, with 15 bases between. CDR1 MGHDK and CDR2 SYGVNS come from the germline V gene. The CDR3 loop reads CASSGTGSLANYGYTF. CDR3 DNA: TGTGCCAGCAGTGGCACAGGGAGCCTAGCTAACTATGGCTACACCTTC.

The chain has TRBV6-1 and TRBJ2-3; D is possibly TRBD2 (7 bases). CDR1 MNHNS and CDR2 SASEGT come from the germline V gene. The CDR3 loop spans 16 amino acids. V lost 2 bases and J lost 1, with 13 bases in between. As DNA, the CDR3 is TGTGCCAGCAGTGAATTCGGGGGGCGCCGCACAGATACGCAGTATTTT. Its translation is CASSEFGGRRTDTQYF.

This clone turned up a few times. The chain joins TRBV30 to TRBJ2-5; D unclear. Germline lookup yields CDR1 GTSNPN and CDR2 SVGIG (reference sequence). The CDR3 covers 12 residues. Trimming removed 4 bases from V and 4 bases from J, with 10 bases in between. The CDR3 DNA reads TGTGCCTGGATTGATCCGGGAGAGACCCAGTACTTC. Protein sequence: CAWIDPGETQYF.

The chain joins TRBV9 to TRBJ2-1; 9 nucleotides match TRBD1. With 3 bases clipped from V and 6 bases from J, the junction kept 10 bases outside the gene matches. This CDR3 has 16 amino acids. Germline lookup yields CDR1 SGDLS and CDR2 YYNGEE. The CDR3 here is CASSALGQGGGNEQFF. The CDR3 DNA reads TGTGCCAGCAGCGCTTTGGGACAGGGAGGCGGCAATGAGCAGTTCTTC.